This entry lists 17 T cell receptor beta chains sequenced from one sample in a study of sequential checkpoint blockade in melanoma. Treatment: randomized to nivolumab then ipilimumab (arm A) or the reverse (arm B). Method: immunoSEQ multiplex PCR; TCRdb's copy keeps in-frame clones and lacks some. The repertoire includes under 45,000 clones, roughly four fifths of them detected once, and less than 6% sits in the top ten. The sample here was CD8+ T cells sorted from blood (inferred from file names), taken from a patient given nivolumab and ipilimumab in sequence. Receptor source: a human donor with melanoma.

The chain carries TRBV9 and TRBJ2-1; a possible D gene is TRBD2 (6 bases). Germline V lookup: CDR1 SGDLS, CDR2 YYNGEE. V was trimmed by 0 bases and J by 4 bases, leaving 11 bases between them. This CDR3 is 15 amino acids long. In DNA form, the CDR3 reads TGTGCCAGCAGCGTAGACGGGGGAGCTTACAATGAGCAGTTCTTC. It encodes CASSVDGGAYNEQFF. Drawing the rest from reference TRBV9 and TRBJ2-1, the complete variable domain is DSGVTQTPKHLITATGQRVTLRCSPRSGDLSVYWYQQSLDQGLQFLIQYYNGEERAKGNILERFSAQQFPDLHSELNLSSLELGDSALYFCASSVDGGAYNEQFFGPGTRLTVL.

The rearrangement joins TRBV2 to TRBJ1-4; D is ambiguous. The CDR3 is made up of 15 amino acids. Germline V lookup: CDR1 SNHLY, CDR2 FYNNEI. V lost 4 bases and J lost 4, with 13 bases in between. CDR3 in amino acids: CASSVIRVINEKLFF. The DNA of the CDR3 is TGTGCCAGCAGTGTAATTCGGGTCATTAATGAAAAACTGTTTTTT.

The genes are TRBV27 and TRBJ2-5; 9 nucleotides align to TRBD1. CDR3 length: 13 amino acids. The junction had 3 bases not matched to a gene; V was cut back by 5 bases and J by 5 bases. CDR1 is MNHEY, CDR2 SMNVEV, per germline (reference sequence). This CDR3 is CASSLTGGETQYF. CDR3 DNA sequence: TGTGCCAGCAGTCTGACAGGGGGGGAGACCCAGTACTTC.

The chain carries TRBV7-2 and TRBJ1-1; D ambiguous. Trimming took 1 base from V and 11 from J, leaving 8 bases between them. The CDR3 has 11 amino acids. CDR1 is SGHTA and CDR2 is FQGNSA in the germline V gene. CDR3 region: CASSLGGLAFF. CDR3 coding DNA: TGTGCCAGCAGCTTAGGTGGGCTTGCTTTCTTT.

V usage is TRBV6-1 and J usage is TRBJ2-3; 7 bases map to TRBD1. Germline V gene lookup returns CDR1 MNHNS and CDR2 SASEGT. This CDR3 is 17 amino acids long. V lost 1 base, J lost 0 bases, and 7 bases stayed unmatched. The CDR3 nucleotides are TGTGCCAGCAGTGAAGACCCAGGGGGATTTAGCACAGATACGCAGTATTTT. Encoded protein: CASSEDPGGFSTDTQYF.

The V call is TRBV10-1, the J call TRBJ2-7; D gene unclear. Germline V gives CDR1 WNHNN, CDR2 SYGVQD (reference sequence). CDR3 length equals 11 residues. V shed 3 bases and J shed 3 bases, with 3 bases lying between them. CDR3 amino acids: CASSDGYEQYF. DNA for the CDR3: TGCGCCAGCAGTGACGGCTACGAGCAGTACTTC.

The chain combines TRBV6-4 with TRBJ2-1; a possible D gene is TRBD1 (6 bases). This CDR3 is 16 amino acids long. V was shortened by 0 bases and J by 6 bases, with 15 bases between the two germline ends. Germline CDR1 is MRHNA and CDR2 is SNTAGT. The CDR3 bases are TGTGCCAGCAGTGACTCACAGGGTCAAGGCATCAATGAGCAGTTCTTC. Encoded protein: CASSDSQGQGINEQFF.

The CDR3 loop reads CASSSGLLAYEQYF. The CDR3 region has the DNA TGTGCCAGCAGCTCGGGACTGTTGGCCTACGAGCAGTACTTC. The chain joins TRBV5-6 to TRBJ2-5; maybe TRBD2 (6 bases). Gene TRBJ2-7 matches the end of the DNA better, so the J call may be wrong. Looked up from germline, CDR1 is SGHDT and CDR2 is YYEEEE. CDR3 length equals 14 residues.

This clone was counted a single time. The CDR3 protein is CASSPGGGPLNEQFF. The CDR3 DNA sequence: TGTGCCAGCAGCCCCGGCGGGGGCCCCCTCAATGAGCAGTTCTTC. The chain has TRBV7-6 and TRBJ2-1, with a weak D call TRBD2 (7 bases). The CDR3 sequence is 15 residues long. CDR1 is SGHVS and CDR2 is FNYEAQ in the germline V gene. V was trimmed by 5 bases and J by 6 bases, leaving 17 bases between them.

The rearrangement links TRBV27 to TRBJ2-7, with D maybe TRBD1 (5 bases). Germline V gives CDR1 MNHEY, CDR2 SMNVEV (reference sequence). Trimming cost V 5 bases and J 0 bases, with 17 bases left between them. This CDR3 spans 16 amino acids. CDR3 in amino acids: CASSPNQGLDSYEQYF. CDR3 nucleotides: TGTGCCAGCAGTCCGAACCAGGGTCTGGACTCCTACGAGCAGTACTTC.

V is TRBV2 and J is TRBJ2-5; D possibly corresponds to TRBD1 (6 bases). The J call is uncertain, as TRBJ2-7 better fits the DNA end. Germline-derived CDR1 and CDR2 are SNHLY and FYNNEI. CDR3 length: 13 amino acids. The CDR3 sequence is CATQGTLEYEQYF. CDR3 coding DNA: TGTGCCACCCAGGGGACCCTGGAGTACGAGCAGTACTTC.

The J gene is TRBJ2-7, the V gene TRBV27; TRBD2 might be the D (5 bases). CDR1 is MNHEY and CDR2 is SMNVEV in the germline V gene (reference sequence). V dropped 4 bases and J dropped 3 bases, with 10 bases sitting between them. This CDR3 region has 13 residues. The DNA of the CDR3 is TGTGCCAGCAGTTGGCGAGCGGACTACGAGCAGTACTTC. Translated, it gives CASSWRADYEQYF.

The CDR3 DNA is TGTGCCAGCATCGGGACGGGGGAGTCTGAAGCTTTCTTT. As protein: CASIGTGESEAFF. The V gene is TRBV6-5, the J gene TRBJ1-1, with D maybe TRBD1 (5 bases). CDR1 and CDR2 (germline): MNHEY, SVGAGI. Trimming left V 7 bases short and J 6 bases short, with 15 bases between. The CDR3 has 13 residues.

With regard to this clone: This sample includes further DNA sequences coding for the same CDR3. This chain connects TRBV4-1 to TRBJ1-2; 8 bases fit TRBD1. Germline trimming cut 3 bases from V and 7 bases from J; bases unmatched to any gene: 7. The V gene's germline CDR1 is MGHRA and CDR2 YSYEKL. This CDR3 region has 14 residues. The CDR3 DNA follows: TGCGCCAGCAGCCAGTCCCAGGGGGCATCTGGCTACACCTTC. As protein: CASSQSQGASGYTF.

A single count supports this clone. This chain joins TRBV2 and TRBJ1-2, with D unresolved. This CDR3 is built from 12 residues. V shed 7 bases and J shed 2 bases, with 8 bases lying between them. Germline-derived CDR1 and CDR2 are SNHLY and FYNNEI. The CDR3 sequence: CASTLDNYGYTF. DNA for the CDR3: TGTGCCAGCACTCTAGACAACTATGGCTACACCTTC.

This rearrangement joins TRBV27 to TRBJ1-2, with a weak D call TRBD1 (5 bases). CDR3 length equals 11 residues. Trimming shortened V by 5 bases and J by 8 bases, and 9 bases separated the two germline ends. Germline loops: CDR1 MNHEY, CDR2 SMNVEV (reference sequence). DNA for the CDR3: TGTGCCAGCAGTGGGGGGGGAGGCTACACCTTC. Translation: CASSGGGGYTF.

The chain uses TRBV7-9 and TRBJ2-7; D unclear. V lost 6 bases and J 0 bases, leaving 15 bases between the germline ends. This CDR3 contains 15 residues. Germline assignment: CDR1 SEHNR and CDR2 FQNEAQ (reference sequence). CDR3 region: CASSIKRVLSYEQYF. DNA of the CDR3: TGTGCCAGCAGTATCAAACGGGTTCTCTCCTACGAGCAGTACTTC.